Presented here are 30 T cell receptor beta chains from one specimen sequenced in a study of T cells in women clearing cervical HPV infection. Method: immunoSEQ multiplex PCR; TCRdb's copy keeps in-frame clones and lacks some. The data include about 30,000 clones; the top ten clones carry roughly 1.3%. The sequencing input was blood buffy coat. All receptors come from a woman aged 18 to 75 with a cervical HPV16 infection that either progressed to CIN3+ or cleared (not recorded which).

Remarks on this clone: Read coverage stops 3 residues before the CDR3 terminus; the germline J gene supplies the remainder. The V and J genes are TRBV7-2 and TRBJ1-2; 11 bases are shared with TRBD1. The germline gives CDR1 SGHTA, CDR2 FQGNSA. The CDR3 totals 14 residues. Trimming cost V 5 bases and J 7 bases; bases outside gene matches: 6. CDR3 loop: CASSRGQGASGYTF. The part of the CDR3 DNA that was read is TGTGCCAGCAGCCGCGGACAGGGGGCAAGTGGC.

Turning to this clone: The CDR3 end lies 3 residues beyond the end of the read and is filled in from the germline J gene. This chain connects TRBV18 to TRBJ2-5; 7 positions match TRBD2. The germline gives CDR1 KGHSH, CDR2 LQKENI. The trim removed 5 bases at V and 5 bases at J, leaving 8 bases unmatched. The CDR3 is 14 residues long. The sequenced CDR3 bases are TGTGCCAGCTCAAGCGGGGTCGGAAAGGAGACC. This gives the protein CASSSGVGKET. The CDR3 as a whole reads CASSSGVGKETQYF.

Notes on this clone: Sequencing ends 3 residues short of the CDR3 end; the germline J gene provides the rest. The genes are TRBV19 and TRBJ2-1; D possibly corresponds to TRBD1 (5 bases). Germline assignment: CDR1 LNHDA and CDR2 SQIVND (reference sequence). The CDR3 runs to 15 residues. Trimming left V 1 base short and J 0 bases short, with 7 bases between. Partial CDR3 DNA: TGTGCCAGTAGTATAGGACAGATCTCCTACAATGAG. Its protein product is CASSIGQISYNE. The complete CDR3 protein is CASSIGQISYNEQFF.

Worth noting for this clone: Read sequence stops 3 residues before the CDR3 end, and the germline J gene provides the missing end. This chain uses TRBV5-1 with TRBJ2-3; D uncertain. The V end lost 0 bases, the J end lost 1 base, and 9 bases lay between the germline ends. Germline V gene sequence: CDR1 SGHRS, CDR2 YFSETQ. CDR3 size: 15 residues. CDR3 protein: CASSLVGRGTDTQYF. CDR3 DNA, as far as it was read: TGCGCCAGCAGCTTGGTAGGTCGGGGCACAGATACG.

On this clone: The read falls 3 residues short of the CDR3 end, and the missing part is taken from the germline J gene. This chain uses TRBV5-1 with TRBJ2-1, with 7 bases identical to TRBD2. CDR3 length: 16 residues. Germline assignment: CDR1 SGHRS and CDR2 YFSETQ. V was pared by 2 bases and J by 6 bases, with 11 bases of the junction left unmatched. Partial CDR3 DNA: TGCGCCAGCAGCTTACCACGGACTAGGTTTTTCAATGAG. It is translated as CASSLPRTRFFNE. The CDR3 reads in full as CASSLPRTRFFNEQFF.

Worth noting for this clone: The read gets to within 3 residues of the CDR3 end, and the germline J gene fills in the rest. V gene TRBV7-9 combines with J gene TRBJ2-1, with D tentatively TRBD2 (6 bases). Germline V lookup: CDR1 SEHNR, CDR2 FQNEAQ (reference sequence). The CDR3 is made up of 15 amino acids. V was clipped by 4 bases and J by 8 bases, with 18 bases between them. The covered CDR3 bases are TGTGCCAGCAGCTACCGGGCGGGGAGCGAGGATGAG. This encodes CASSYRAGSEDE. The whole CDR3 is CASSYRAGSEDEQFF.

Remarks on this clone: The read terminates 3 residues ahead of where the CDR3 ends, so the germline J gene completes it. The chain combines TRBV5-1 with TRBJ2-7, with 7 bases lining up with TRBD1. This CDR3 has 12 residues. From germline, CDR1 is SGHRS and CDR2 YFSETQ. V was clipped by 7 bases and J by 3 bases; unmatched bases: 4. The CDR3 DNA, read in part, is TGCGCCAGCTCACAGGGGTTCTACGAG. It is translated as CASSQGFYE. The complete CDR3 sequence is CASSQGFYEQYF.

A remark on this clone: The read ends 3 residues shy of where the CDR3 ends; the end is completed using the germline J gene. V is TRBV20-1 and J is TRBJ2-7; 9 bases are shared with TRBD1. The CDR3 is 14 residues long. The J segment lost 6 bases and the V segment lost 5 bases, leaving 11 bases of the junction unmatched. The germline V gene has CDR1 DFQATT and CDR2 SNEGSKA (reference sequence). The CDR3 protein is CSAGSPGQGGEQYF. The part of the CDR3 DNA that was read is TGCAGTGCTGGAAGTCCGGGACAGGGAGGCGAG.

With regard to this clone: The read is 3 residues too short to cover the CDR3 end, so that end is filled in from the germline J gene. The genes are TRBV5-4 and TRBJ1-6; weak D call: TRBD1 (5 bases). V was cut by 0 bases and J by 7 bases, with 8 bases left in between. The germline V gene encodes CDR1 SGHNT and CDR2 YYREEE (reference sequence). The CDR3 is made up of 14 amino acids. The CDR3 bases that were read are TGTGCCAGCAGCTTGGACAGGACCAATTCACCC. Translating it yields CASSLDRTNSP. The whole CDR3 protein is CASSLDRTNSPLHF.

On this clone: The sample has other DNA sequences that encode this CDR3 too. The CDR3 protein is CASSRDSYGYTF. Partial CDR3 DNA: TGCGCCAGCAGCCGGGACAGCTATGGC. The V and J genes are TRBV5-1 and TRBJ1-2, with 7 positions matching TRBD1. The read is 3 residues too short to cover the CDR3 end, so that end is filled in from the germline J gene. Germline V gene lookup returns CDR1 SGHRS and CDR2 YFSETQ. The CDR3 has 12 residues. V lost 4 bases and J lost 4; bases outside the gene matches: 1.

For this clone: The read terminates 3 residues before the CDR3 end, so the remaining end is supplied by the germline J gene. The chain links TRBV30 to TRBJ1-4, with 8 bases matching TRBD1. The junction had 12 bases not matched to a gene; V was cut back by 2 bases and J by 7 bases. The CDR3 extends over 16 amino acids. The germline V gene has CDR1 GTSNPN and CDR2 SVGIG (reference sequence). CDR3: CAWSPSRTGRGEKLFF. The CDR3 DNA, read in part, is TGTGCCTGGAGTCCATCCAGGACAGGGAGAGGTGAAAAA.

Concerning this clone: The CDR3 end lies 3 residues beyond the end of the read and is filled in from the germline J gene. V usage is TRBV2 and J usage is TRBJ2-7, with a weak D call TRBD1 (5 bases). The germline V and J ends were trimmed by 7 bases and 4 bases, with 14 bases remaining between them. The CDR3 sequence is 13 residues long. CDR1 and CDR2 from the germline V gene are SNHLY and FYNNEI. CDR3 region: CASTLTDSYEQYF. The sequenced CDR3 bases are TGTGCCAGCACCTTGACCGACAGTTACGAG.

As for this clone: The read comes to an end 3 residues before the CDR3 does, leaving the germline J gene to fill in the end. The V call is TRBV18, the J call TRBJ2-3; maybe TRBD2 (5 bases). This CDR3 spans 13 amino acids. Trimming pared 3 bases from V and 5 bases from J, leaving 9 bases between. Germline-derived CDR1 and CDR2 are KGHSH and LQKENI. The DNA read from the CDR3 is TGTGCCAGCTCACCCGGACTGGGAGATACG. This sequence encodes CASSPGLGDT. The entire CDR3 protein reads CASSPGLGDTQYF. Supplemented by reference TRBV18 and TRBJ2-3, the full variable domain reads NAGVMQNPRHLVRRRGQEARLRCSPMKGHSHVYWYRQLPEEGLKFMVYLQKENIIDESGMPKERFSAEFPKEGPSILRIQQVVRGDSAAYFCASSPGLGDTQYFGPGTRLTVL.

About this clone itself: The observed sequence ends 3 residues before the CDR3 terminus, with the missing tail filled in from the germline J gene. The chain combines TRBV18 with TRBJ1-1; D gene uncertain. Germline V gives CDR1 KGHSH, CDR2 LQKENI. V dropped 0 bases and J dropped 5 bases, with 16 bases sitting between them. There are 16 residues in the CDR3. This CDR3 reads CASSPPRSSERTEAFF. The covered CDR3 bases are TGTGCCAGCTCACCACCAAGATCGAGCGAGAGGACTGAA.

With regard to this clone: The read falls 3 residues short of the CDR3 end, and the missing part is taken from the germline J gene. The J gene is TRBJ1-4, the V gene TRBV7-2; the D gene is possibly TRBD1 (5 bases). V lost 5 bases to trimming and J lost 4 bases, with 14 bases between them. The germline gives CDR1 SGHTA, CDR2 FQGNSA. The CDR3 contains 15 residues. CDR3 amino acids: CASSPSGRDNEKLFF. The sequenced part of the CDR3 DNA is TGTGCCAGCAGCCCATCGGGCAGGGATAATGAAAAA.

By frequency, this clone is medium-sized (0.01 to 0.1%). Sequencing ends 3 residues short of the CDR3 end; the germline J gene provides the rest. The V gene is TRBV29-1, the J gene TRBJ2-2, with D uncertain. CDR1 and CDR2 from the germline V gene are SQVTM and ANQGSEA. The CDR3 sequence is 12 residues long. The germline V and J ends were trimmed by 8 bases and 5 bases, with 12 bases remaining between them. The DNA read from the CDR3 is TGCAGCTACAGACACCTTACCGGGGAG. Protein sequence: CSYRHLTGE. The entire CDR3 protein reads CSYRHLTGELFF.

As for this clone: The CDR3 goes on 3 residues after the read ends, and that part is filled in from the germline J gene. The chain links TRBV11-3 to TRBJ2-1, with TRBD2 identical over 8 bases. Germline V gene lookup returns CDR1 SGHNT and CDR2 YENEEA. Trimming took 5 bases from V and 4 from J; bases not matched to a gene: 7. The CDR3 covers 15 residues. Incomplete CDR3 DNA: TGTGCCAGCAGCACCGGACTAGCTCTTTACAATGAG. Its translation: CASSTGLALYNE. The full CDR3 is CASSTGLALYNEQFF.

Details on this clone: The CDR3 end falls 3 residues outside the read, so it is completed with the germline J gene. The rearrangement joins TRBV9 to TRBJ1-4, with 12 bases fitting TRBD1. The J segment lost 8 bases and the V segment lost 4 bases, leaving 6 bases of the junction unmatched. Germline-derived CDR1 and CDR2 are SGDLS and YYNGEE. The length of the CDR3 is 15 residues. The DNA read from the CDR3 is TGTGCCAGCAGCCCATCCGGGACAGGGGGCGAAAAA. This gives the protein CASSPSGTGGEK. The whole CDR3 sequence is CASSPSGTGGEKLFF. The entire variable domain, with the rest obtained from reference TRBV9 and TRBJ1-4, is as follows: DSGVTQTPKHLITATGQRVTLRCSPRSGDLSVYWYQQSLDQGLQFLIQYYNGEERAKGNILERFSAQQFPDLHSELNLSSLELGDSALYFCASSPSGTGGEKLFFGSGTQLSVL.

The covered CDR3 bases are TGTGCCAGCTCACCCACCACCTACCGGGAGACC. Translated, it gives CASSPTTYRET. The entire CDR3 reads CASSPTTYRETQYF. This chain joins TRBV18 and TRBJ2-5; D gene ambiguous. The read halts 3 residues ahead of the CDR3 end, with the missing end drawn from the germline J gene. CDR1 is KGHSH and CDR2 is LQKENI in the germline V gene. CDR3 length: 14 amino acids. The V end lost 3 bases, the J end lost 5 bases, and 13 bases lay between the germline ends.

With respect to this clone: From the germline J gene comes the end of the CDR3, since the read stops 3 residues before it. Additional DNA sequences in this sample encode the identical CDR3. The V and J genes are TRBV30 and TRBJ2-7, with no clear D. The ends were cut back, 2 bases at V and 1 base at J, with 9 bases in the middle. CDR3 length: 13 amino acids. Germline V gives CDR1 GTSNPN, CDR2 SVGIG (reference sequence). Partial CDR3 DNA: TGTGCCTGGAGTCCAGGAGTATCCTACGAG. This codes for CAWSPGVSYE. The CDR3, in full, reads CAWSPGVSYEQYF.

Concerning this clone: Read data end 3 residues before the CDR3 end; the end is taken from the germline J gene. This chain joins TRBV19 and TRBJ2-7; D perhaps matches TRBD1 (7 bases). V gave up 5 bases and J gave up 4 bases, with 15 bases separating them. Germline-derived CDR1 and CDR2 are LNHDA and SQIVND (reference sequence). The CDR3 has 14 amino acids. The DNA read from the CDR3 is TGTGCCAGTAGTCCGACAGGGAGGCGATACGAG. Translated, it gives CASSPTGRRYE. The whole CDR3 is CASSPTGRRYEQYF. Complete variable domain (other parts from reference TRBV19 and TRBJ2-7): DGGITQSPKYLFRKEGQNVTLSCEQNLNHDAMYWYRQDPGQGLRLIYYSQIVNDFQKGDIAEGYSVSREKKESFPLTVTSAQKNPTAFYLCASSPTGRRYEQYFGPGTRLTVT.

The CDR3 loop is CASTGTGGPNTEAFF. CDR3 DNA, as far as it was read: TGTGCCAGCACCGGGACAGGAGGTCCGAACACTGAA. J is TRBJ1-1 and V is TRBV6-2 or TRBV6-3; TRBD1 agrees at 8 bases. The sequenced fragment ends 3 residues before the CDR3 boundary, so the rest is inferred from the germline J gene. Germline V gene lookup returns CDR1 MNHEY and CDR2 SVGEGT. Trimming took 7 bases from V and 1 from J; bases not matched to a gene: 8. The CDR3 spans 15 residues.

Concerning this clone itself: The read falls 3 residues short of the CDR3 end, and the missing part is taken from the germline J gene. The V call is TRBV20-1, the J call TRBJ2-5; TRBD2 might be the D (6 bases). Germline assignment: CDR1 DFQATT and CDR2 SNEGSKA (reference sequence). This CDR3 region has 15 residues. Trimming took 5 bases from V and 3 from J, leaving 19 bases between them. The CDR3 loop reads CSAGKDYGSEETQYF. The CDR3 bases that were read are TGCAGTGCTGGGAAGGACTATGGGTCGGAAGAGACC.

Remarks on this clone: Sequencing ends 3 residues short of the CDR3 end; the germline J gene provides the rest. The chain has TRBV6-2 or TRBV6-3 and TRBJ2-3; 7 bases are shared with TRBD2. The germline V gene encodes CDR1 MNHEY and CDR2 SVGEGT. CDR3 length: 16 residues. The sequenced CDR3 bases are TGTGCCAGCAGTTATCGGGCGGGAGAGCCCCAAGAGACG. Its protein product is CASSYRAGEPQET. The complete CDR3 protein is CASSYRAGEPQETQYF.

Comments on this clone: The read gets to within 3 residues of the CDR3 end, and the germline J gene fills in the rest. The chain employs TRBV7-9 and TRBJ1-1; 7 nucleotides agree with TRBD1. CDR3 length: 10 amino acids. CDR1 and CDR2 (germline): SEHNR, FQNEAQ (reference sequence). CDR3 region: CASSSQGAFF. Partial CDR3 DNA: TGTGCCAGCAGCTCACAGGGG.

Regarding this clone: The sequenced fragment ends 3 residues before the CDR3 boundary, so the rest is inferred from the germline J gene. The rearrangement uses TRBV18 and TRBJ1-4; 7 bases fit TRBD1. The CDR3 covers 15 residues. Germline CDR1 KGHSH, CDR2 LQKENI. CDR3: CASSPQGDYNSPLFF. The sequenced part of the CDR3 DNA is TGTGCCAGCTCACCTCAGGGGGATTATAATTCACCA.

Regarding this clone: With the read ending 3 residues before the CDR3 end, the germline J gene is used to fill in that end. The V call is TRBV18, the J call TRBJ1-5; 7 bases match TRBD1. Germline trimming cut 6 bases from V and 4 bases from J; bases unmatched to any gene: 3. CDR3 length equals 13 residues. Germline V lookup: CDR1 KGHSH, CDR2 LQKENI. CDR3 amino acids: CASSPGQNQPQHF. CDR3 bases read: TGTGCCAGCTCGCCGGGACAGAATCAGCCC.

About this clone: Sequencing ends 3 residues short of the CDR3 end; the germline J gene provides the rest. The V call is TRBV7-3, the J call TRBJ1-2, with D possibly TRBD1 on 5 matching bases. Trimming pared 4 bases from V and 7 bases from J, leaving 19 bases between. CDR1 and CDR2 from the germline V gene are SGHTA and FQGTGA. This CDR3 is built from 15 residues. The chain's CDR3 is CASSSTGLALGGYTF. CDR3 bases read: TGTGCCAGCAGCTCGACGGGACTTGCCTTAGGTGGC.

Remarks on this clone: The read ends 3 residues early relative to the CDR3; the germline J gene fills the gap. V and J are TRBV19 and TRBJ2-4, with a possible D match to TRBD1 (5 bases). Germline lookup yields CDR1 LNHDA and CDR2 SQIVND (reference sequence). This CDR3 comprises 17 residues. The sequenced CDR3 bases are TGTGCCAGTAGTAGAACAGGATCAATTGGGATCAATCAGCCT. As protein: CASSRTGSIGINQP. The entire CDR3 sequence reads CASSRTGSIGINQPQYF.

Here the CDR3 reads CASSLQGPDTQYF. CDR3 DNA (partial): TGTGCCAGCAGCTTACAGGGGCCAGATACG. The rearrangement joins TRBV7-3 to TRBJ2-3, with D possibly being TRBD1 (6 bases). The read gets to within 3 residues of the CDR3 end, and the germline J gene fills in the rest. CDR3 length: 13 residues. Germline CDR1 reads SGHTA; CDR2 reads FQGTGA. V lost 2 bases and J 4 bases, leaving 7 bases between the germline ends.